This paragraph reports one TCR beta chain. The sample belongs to a study of OX40 agonist ivuxolimab in advanced cancers. Produced via immunoSEQ multiplex PCR; TCRdb's table is partial and in-frame only. The top ten hold 1.2% of the sample, which has approximately 63,000 clones, roughly 90% seen once. The CDR3 consists of 14 residues. Germline V gives CDR1 SGDLS, CDR2 YYNGEE. V lost 6 bases and J lost 1, with 13 bases in between. This clonotype was sampled from an adult with an advanced solid tumor such as melanoma, head and neck, liver or kidney cancer. The J gene is TRBJ1-1, the V gene TRBV9, with D possibly being TRBD1 (5 bases). The sequencing here drew on CD4+ or CD8+ T cells sorted from blood, taken in a trial of the OX40 agonist ivuxolimab. The CDR3 region has the DNA TGTGCCAGCACCCGGGGGGGTAAGAACACTGAAGCTTTCTTT. Protein product: CASTRGGKNTEAFF.